What follows are 22 T cell receptor beta chains derived from one specimen sequenced in a study of blood T cell repertoires in COVID-19. TCRdb's table, derived via immunoSEQ multiplex PCR, lists solely in-frame clones and lacks some. The data show some 150,000 clones, around 81% seen once. Sequenced sample: peripheral blood. The receptors stem from a man in his fifties or sixties with active or convalescent COVID-19.

The rearrangement joins TRBV15 to TRBJ2-7, with D unclear. From germline, CDR1 is LNHNV and CDR2 YYDKDF (reference sequence). The CDR3 sequence is 14 residues long. V dropped 1 base and J dropped 5 bases, with 12 bases sitting between them. The CDR3: CATSRVSRPHEQYF. CDR3 coding DNA: TGTGCCACCAGCAGAGTTTCCAGGCCCCACGAGCAGTACTTC. The complete variable domain, with remaining parts taken from reference TRBV15 and TRBJ2-7, reads DAMVIQNPRYQVTQFGKPVTLSCSQTLNHNVMYWYQQKSSQAPKLLFHYYDKDFNNEADTPDNFQSRRPNTSFCFLDIRSPGLGDTAMYLCATSRVSRPHEQYFGPGTRLTVT.

This rearrangement joins TRBV7-6 to TRBJ2-1, with TRBD1 identical over 7 bases. The trim removed 6 bases at V and 3 bases at J, leaving 8 bases unmatched. The CDR3 is 15 amino acids. CDR1 and CDR2 from the germline V gene are SGHVS and FNYEAQ. The CDR3 sequence: CASSSGQVYYNEQFF. The CDR3 DNA follows: TGTGCCAGCAGTTCCGGACAGGTTTACTACAATGAGCAGTTCTTC.

The gene calls are TRBV18 and TRBJ2-7, with 7 bases aligning to TRBD1. Trimming took 2 bases from V and 6 from J; bases not matched to a gene: 4. CDR1 is KGHSH and CDR2 is LQKENI in the germline V gene. There are 13 residues in the CDR3. The CDR3 here is CASSPVAGGEQYF. As DNA, the CDR3 is TGTGCCAGCTCACCAGTTGCAGGGGGCGAGCAGTACTTC.

The rearrangement joins TRBV5-1 to TRBJ2-2; D may be TRBD1 (5 bases). There are 15 residues in the CDR3. CDR1 and CDR2 from the germline V gene are SGHRS and YFSETQ. Trimming shortened V by 0 bases and J by 4 bases, and 10 bases separated the two germline ends. CDR3 coding DNA: TGCGCCAGCAGCTTGGATGGCAGGGCCACCGGGGAGCTGTTTTTT. Amino acids: CASSLDGRATGELFF. The entire variable domain, with the rest obtained from reference TRBV5-1 and TRBJ2-2, is as follows: KAGVTQTPRYLIKTRGQQVTLSCSPISGHRSVSWYQQTPGQGLQFLFEYFSETQRNKGNFPGRFSGRQFSNSRSEMNVSTLELGDSALYLCASSLDGRATGELFFGEGSRLTVL.

The rearrangement uses TRBV4-1 and TRBJ2-1; a weak D match, TRBD2 (7 bases). There are 15 residues in the CDR3. Per the germline V gene, CDR1 is MGHRA and CDR2 is YSYEKL. Trimming stripped 0 bases from V and 8 bases from J, with 14 bases between. The CDR3 spells CASSQDAKGGDEQFF. Written as DNA, the CDR3 is TGCGCCAGCAGCCAAGATGCCAAAGGGGGGGATGAGCAGTTCTTC.

This chain uses TRBV24-1 with TRBJ2-7, with 9 bases matching TRBD1. Germline CDR1 is KGHDR and CDR2 is SFDVKD. Germline trimming cut 6 bases from V and 7 bases from J; bases unmatched to any gene: 9. The CDR3 has 14 residues. CDR3: CATSPGQGILEQYF. CDR3 sequence (DNA): TGTGCCACCAGTCCGGGACAGGGCATTCTTGAGCAGTACTTC.

The chain joins TRBV2 to TRBJ2-5; 7 bases agree with TRBD2. The CDR3 covers 14 residues. J was trimmed by 1 base and V by 10 bases; bases with no gene match: 9. Per germline, CDR1 SNHLY and CDR2 FYNNEI. The DNA of the CDR3 is TGTGCCACCGGAGGCGGGGGAGTCCAAGAGACCCAGTACTTC. It yields the protein CATGGGGVQETQYF.

The chain links TRBV6-1 to TRBJ1-6, with a weak D call TRBD1 (5 bases). The ends were cut back, 0 bases at V and 9 bases at J, with 9 bases in the middle. Germline V CDR1 and CDR2: MNHNS, SASEGT. The CDR3 runs to 14 residues. CDR3 sequence reads: CASSEAGGVSPLHF. The CDR3 DNA is TGTGCCAGCAGTGAAGCCGGGGGGGTTTCACCCCTCCACTTT.

The rearrangement joins TRBV7-7 to TRBJ2-5, with D perhaps TRBD2 (6 bases). V lost 0 bases and J 4 bases, leaving 15 bases between the germline ends. The CDR3 is 16 residues long. Germline lookup yields CDR1 SSHAT and CDR2 FNYEAQ (reference sequence). The DNA for the CDR3 is TGTGCCAGCAGCTTAGCCCGGGAAGGGAGGCCAGAGACCCAGTACTTC. Its translation is CASSLAREGRPETQYF.

The chain recombines TRBV6-2 or TRBV6-3 with TRBJ2-2; TRBD2 matches at 12 bases. This CDR3 is built from 17 residues. Germline V gives CDR1 MNHEY, CDR2 SVGEGT. V trimming: 6 bases; J trimming: 2 bases; junction bases outside the gene matches: 7. The CDR3 coding sequence is TGTGCCAGCAGCCTGGCGACTAGCGGGGGTAACACCGGGGAGCTGTTTTTT. This gives the protein CASSLATSGGNTGELFF.

The chain has TRBV20-1 and TRBJ1-4; TRBD1 matches 8 bases. The CDR3 runs to 17 residues. With V trimmed by 3 bases and J by 2 bases, 11 bases remained unmatched. Germline CDR1 DFQATT, CDR2 SNEGSKA (reference sequence). The CDR3 loop reads CSASNYRTGRTNEKLFF. The CDR3 DNA follows: TGCAGTGCTAGTAACTATAGGACAGGGAGGACTAATGAAAAACTGTTTTTT.

This chain links TRBV11-2 with TRBJ1-4; TRBD1 is a possible D gene (6 bases). The V and J ends lost 5 bases and 1 base respectively, with 17 bases between them. The CDR3 covers 17 residues. CDR1 is SGHAT and CDR2 is FQNNGV in the germline V gene. CDR3 region: CASSPGAGVVTNEKLFF. CDR3 DNA: TGTGCCAGCAGCCCCGGAGCAGGGGTGGTAACTAATGAAAAACTGTTTTTT.

The chain has TRBV11-3 and TRBJ2-1; 8 positions match TRBD2. CDR1 is SGHNT, CDR2 YENEEA, per germline. This CDR3 contains 18 residues. Losses at the gene ends were 1 base for V and 2 bases for J; bases not matched to a gene: 10. CDR3 region: CASSLVAGGSFPYNEQFF. CDR3 nucleotide sequence: TGTGCCAGCAGCTTAGTTGCGGGAGGCTCTTTCCCCTACAATGAGCAGTTCTTC.

The sample holds many counts of this clone. Other DNA sequences within the sample encode an identical CDR3. J is TRBJ1-5 and V is TRBV28; no reliable D call. Trimming pared 2 bases from V and 6 bases from J, leaving 5 bases between. The germline V gene encodes CDR1 MDHEN and CDR2 SYDVKM. CDR3 length equals 12 residues. The chain's CDR3 is CASSLNSQPQHF. The CDR3 bases are TGTGCCAGCAGTTTAAACAGTCAGCCCCAGCATTTT.

The chain employs TRBV3-1 (or the pseudogene TRBV3-2) and TRBJ2-1; the match to TRBD2 covers 12 bases. Germline values: CDR1 LGHDT, CDR2 YNNKEL (reference sequence). V dropped 1 base and J dropped 8; count of bases not matched to a gene: 6. CDR3 length: 16 residues. The CDR3 reads CASSQVTSGSFYEQFF. DNA for the CDR3: TGTGCCAGCAGCCAAGTGACTAGCGGGAGTTTCTATGAGCAGTTCTTC.

The genes are TRBV21-1 and TRBJ2-1; no DNA check was done on the table's D call, TRBD2. TRBV21-1 is annotated as a pseudogene. The CDR3 sequence is 14 residues long. The CDR3 here is CASSAPGRGNEQFF. CDR3 nucleotide sequence: TGTGCCAGCAGCGCTCCGGGCCGGGGGAATGAGCAGTTCTTC.

The chain joins TRBV19 to TRBJ1-5; D might be TRBD1 (6 bases). This CDR3 has 11 residues. The ends were cut back, 3 bases at V and 14 bases at J, with 11 bases in the middle. CDR1 is LNHDA, CDR2 SQIVND, per germline (reference sequence). The CDR3 protein is CASSIDRSKHF. As DNA, the CDR3 is TGTGCCAGTAGTATTGACAGGTCCAAGCATTTT.

The chain joins TRBV5-8 to TRBJ1-2; 7 nucleotides line up with TRBD1. Germline CDR1 is SGHTS and CDR2 is YDEGEE. CDR3 length: 13 residues. Germline trimming cut 4 bases from V and 7 bases from J; bases unmatched to any gene: 7. The CDR3 DNA follows: TGTGCCAGCAGCCTGGACAGGAAAACTGGCTACACCTTC. Amino acid sequence: CASSLDRKTGYTF.

The chain is built from TRBV28 and TRBJ1-2; D perhaps matches TRBD1 (5 bases). The length of the CDR3 is 11 residues. Germline CDR1 reads MDHEN; CDR2 reads SYDVKM. The CDR3 sequence: CAGAGGYGYTF. CDR3 in DNA: TGTGCGGGAGCGGGGGGATATGGCTACACCTTC.

This clone was counted a single time. This sequence joins TRBV5-1 and TRBJ2-1; TRBD2 agrees at 8 bases. This CDR3 has 16 amino acids. Germline CDR1 is SGHRS and CDR2 is YFSETQ. V trimming: 3 bases; J trimming: 2 bases; junction bases outside the gene matches: 7. The CDR3 DNA reads TGCGCCAGCAGCTACACTAGCGGAAAGACCTACAATGAGCAGTTCTTC. Translation gives CASSYTSGKTYNEQFF. Complete variable domain (other parts from reference TRBV5-1 and TRBJ2-1): KAGVTQTPRYLIKTRGQQVTLSCSPISGHRSVSWYQQTPGQGLQFLFEYFSETQRNKGNFPGRFSGRQFSNSRSEMNVSTLELGDSALYLCASSYTSGKTYNEQFFGPGTRLTVL.

This clone has just a few counts. This chain links TRBV3-1 (or the pseudogene TRBV3-2) with TRBJ1-2, with TRBD1 as a possible D gene (6 bases). Germline V lookup: CDR1 LGHDT, CDR2 YNNKEL (reference sequence). V was cut by 7 bases and J by 4 bases, with 19 bases left in between. The CDR3 is made up of 15 amino acids. CDR3 residues: CASTLTGPPGYGYTF. DNA of the CDR3: TGTGCCAGCACCTTAACAGGGCCTCCTGGCTATGGCTACACCTTC.

The chain joins TRBV28 to TRBJ1-2, with D perhaps matching TRBD1 (5 bases). V lost 5 bases and J 4 bases, leaving 8 bases between the germline ends. CDR1 MDHEN and CDR2 SYDVKM come from the germline V gene. CDR3 size: 12 residues. CDR3 amino acids: CASSEDSYGYTF. CDR3 nucleotide sequence: TGTGCCAGCAGTGAAGACAGCTATGGCTACACCTTC.